This TCR beta chain emerged from a study of blood T cell repertoires in COVID-19. The study drew participants aged 18 to 89 years from roughly 25 US areas. Participants had their cohort set by participant-reported clinical history. This clone was seen at least ten times. Other DNA sequences in the same sample also yield this CDR3. Method: immunoSEQ multiplex PCR; TCRdb's copy keeps in-frame clones and lacks some. The data contain 220,000 or so clones, roughly 89% of them singletons. This TCR was recovered from a man aged 30 to 39 who had been exposed to COVID-19. Material: PBMCs or T cells enriched from blood (not recorded which).

CDR3 residues: CASSQDGTGVVNEQFF. The DNA of the CDR3 is TGTGCCAGCAGCCAAGATGGGACAGGGGTAGTCAATGAGCAGTTCTTC. The V gene is TRBV3-1 (or the pseudogene TRBV3-2), the J gene TRBJ2-1; 10 bases are a match to TRBD1. Per the germline V gene, CDR1 is LGHDT and CDR2 is YNNKEL (reference sequence). Trimming took 0 bases from V and 6 from J; bases not matched to a gene: 5. This CDR3 region has 16 residues.